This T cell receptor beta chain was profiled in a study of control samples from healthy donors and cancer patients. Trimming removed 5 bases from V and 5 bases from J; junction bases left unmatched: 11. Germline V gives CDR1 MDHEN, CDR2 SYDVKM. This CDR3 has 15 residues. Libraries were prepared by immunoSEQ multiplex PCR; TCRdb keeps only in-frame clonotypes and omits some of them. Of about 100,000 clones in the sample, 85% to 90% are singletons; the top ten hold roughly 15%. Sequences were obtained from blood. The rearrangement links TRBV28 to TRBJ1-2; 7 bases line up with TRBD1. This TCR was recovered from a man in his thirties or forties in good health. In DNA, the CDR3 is TGTGCCAGCAGTCTGGGGACAGCCCCGAGGTATGGCTACACCTTC. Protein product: CASSLGTAPRYGYTF.